This note documents a single TCR beta chain sequence. Using immunoSEQ multiplex PCR, the repertoire was profiled, and TCRdb retains in-frame clones only, with some absent. The sample holds 100,000 to 150,000 clones, approximately 80% seen once. This sample is part of a study of blood T cell repertoires in COVID-19. This CDR3 has 13 residues. The germline CDR1 and CDR2 sequences are SGDLS and YYNGEE. V was pared by 6 bases and J by 6 bases, with 15 bases between. The chain recombines TRBV9 with TRBJ1-1; D is undetermined. This receptor was obtained from a woman aged 45 to 65 with acute or convalescent COVID-19. The sample was peripheral blood. In nucleotides, the CDR3 is TGTGCCAGCACAGAGGTGGGTAACGCTGAAGCTTTCTTT. Protein sequence: CASTEVGNAEAFF.